This is a list of T cell receptor beta chains from one sample in a study of Ad26.COV2.S vaccination and SARS-CoV-2 variants. Repertoires were generated with immunoSEQ multiplex PCR, while TCRdb's copy carries only in-frame clones and drops some. The profile covers about 460,000 clones, with roughly nine tenths appearing a single time and under 2% taken by the ten largest. The sequencing used peripheral blood, collected in a trial of Ad26.COV2.S vaccine versus placebo. Receptors originate from a person aged 18 to 59 who received the Ad26.COV2.S COVID-19 vaccine or a placebo. Each CDR3 is given with its conserved first and last residue. Each record gives: J gene, V gene, clone size, CDR3 length, D gene, CDR3 protein, CDR3 DNA. A D gene is named only where the DNA matches it firmly. A clone size is listed for some rows: how often the clone was seen (once, few, many), or a class if it is expanded.

>TRBJ2-2|TRBV5-4|NA|13|NA
CASSFVNTGELFF
TGTGCCAGCAGCTTTGTGAACACCGGGGAGCTGTTTTTT
>TRBJ1-1|TRBV7-9|NA|12|NA
CASSFVSTEAFF
TGTGCCAGCAGCTTCGTATCCACTGAAGCTTTCTTT
>TRBJ2-5|TRBV18|NA|13|NA
CASSPQGTETQYF
TGTGCCAGCTCCCCACAGGGTACGGAGACCCAGTACTTC
>TRBJ2-2|TRBV5-4|NA|12|NA
CASSLYTGELFF
TGTGCCAGCAGCCTGTACACCGGGGAGCTGTTTTTT
>TRBJ1-5|TRBV27|NA|12|NA
CASSTGDQPQHF
TGTGCCAGCTCCACAGGAGATCAGCCCCAGCATTTT
>TRBJ2-3|TRBV6-5|NA|15|NA
CASSYGAGSTDTQYF
TGTGCCAGCAGTTACGGGGCGGGCAGCACAGATACGCAGTATTTT
>TRBJ1-5|TRBV30|NA|13|NA
CAWSRQINQPQHF
TGTGCCTGGAGTCGGCAGATCAATCAGCCCCAGCATTTT
>TRBJ2-1|TRBV25-1|NA|14|TRBD2
CASRRSGGYNEQFF
TGTGCCAGCAGGCGAAGCGGGGGTTACAATGAGCAGTTCTTC
>TRBJ1-5|TRBV27|once|18|TRBD1
CASSLYGTGPNSNQPQHF
TGTGCCAGCAGTTTATACGGGACAGGGCCTAATAGCAATCAGCCCCAGCATTTT
>TRBJ1-2|TRBV4-3|NA|18|NA
CASSQKLGRSQSNYGYTF
TGCGCCAGCAGCCAAAAACTTGGGAGAAGCCAATCTAACTATGGCTACACCTTC
>TRBJ1-2|TRBV2|NA|14|TRBD1
CASRMGTGGDGYTF
TGTGCCAGCAGAATGGGGACAGGGGGAGATGGCTACACCTTC
>TRBJ2-1|TRBV6-1|NA|18|TRBD2
CASSGLAGAFSSYNEQFF
TGTGCCAGCAGTGGACTAGCGGGGGCCTTCTCGAGCTACAATGAGCAGTTCTTC
>TRBJ2-7|TRBV4-2|NA|17|TRBD2
CASSHTGTSGSSYEQYF
TGTGCCAGCAGCCATACCGGGACTAGCGGGAGCTCCTACGAGCAGTACTTC
>TRBJ1-5|TRBV7-9|few|12|NA
CASSLQGQPQHF
TGTGCCAGCAGCTTACAGGGTCAGCCCCAGCATTTT
>TRBJ2-3|TRBV7-9|NA|16|NA
CASSLAALANTDTQYF
TGTGCCAGCAGCTTAGCAGCCCTGGCAAACACAGATACGCAGTATTTT
>TRBJ2-3|TRBV3-1/TRBV3-2|NA|16|TRBD2
CASSQVLAGPTDTQYF
TGTGCCAGCAGCCAGGTACTAGCGGGGCCCACAGATACGCAGTATTTT
>TRBJ1-4|TRBV5-5|NA|18|NA
CASSLGPRAFATNEKLFF
TGTGCCAGCAGCTTGGGTCCCAGGGCCTTTGCAACTAATGAAAAACTGTTTTTT
>TRBJ1-2|TRBV28|NA|15|NA
CASSPFRGPNYGYTF
TGTGCCAGCAGTCCATTCAGGGGCCCTAACTATGGCTACACCTTC
>TRBJ2-3|TRBV25-1|NA|12|NA
CASSGTGDTQYF
TGTGCCAGCAGTGGGACGGGGGATACGCAGTATTTT
>TRBJ1-2|TRBV14|NA|14|NA
CASSQGTAGYGYTF
TGTGCCAGCAGCCAGGGGACTGCCGGCTATGGCTACACCTTC
>TRBJ1-1|TRBV19|few|15|TRBD1
CASSKPGTGNPEAFF
TGTGCCAGTAGTAAACCCGGGACAGGGAACCCTGAAGCTTTCTTT
>TRBJ1-1|TRBV6-5|NA|11|NA
CASRSKAEAFF
TGTGCCAGCCGATCGAAGGCTGAAGCTTTCTTT
>TRBJ1-2|TRBV27|NA|13|NA
CASSFARAYGYTF
TGTGCCAGCAGTTTCGCAAGGGCCTATGGCTACACCTTC
>TRBJ1-4|TRBV28|NA|14|NA
CASSVGPREEKLFF
TGTGCCAGCAGTGTTGGACCTAGGGAGGAAAAACTGTTTTTT
>TRBJ1-6|TRBV7-9|NA|16|TRBD1
CASSLVGTGINSPLHF
TGTGCCAGCAGCTTAGTGGGGACAGGGATTAATTCACCCCTCCACTTT
>TRBJ1-5|TRBV5-1|NA|13|NA
CASSQGSDQPQHF
TGCGCCAGCAGTCAAGGGTCCGATCAGCCCCAGCATTTT
>TRBJ2-1|TRBV29-1|NA|15|TRBD2
CSVLLAGEGYNEQFF
TGCAGCGTGCTTTTAGCGGGAGAGGGATACAATGAGCAGTTCTTC
>TRBJ1-2|TRBV19|NA|13|NA
CASSNGTYYGYTF
TGTGCCAGTAGTAACGGGACATACTATGGCTACACCTTC
>TRBJ2-1|TRBV5-4|once|19|TRBD2
CASSDETSGTLLLGNEQFF
TGTGCCAGCAGCGATGAGACTAGCGGGACCCTCCTATTGGGGAATGAGCAGTTCTTC
>TRBJ2-2|TRBV3-1/TRBV3-2|NA|17|NA
CASSQLLVTYNTGELFF
TGTGCCAGCAGCCAATTGTTAGTCACATATAACACCGGGGAGCTGTTTTTT
>TRBJ1-1|TRBV2|NA|14|NA
CASSRTGWNAEAFF
TGTGCCAGCAGTCGAACAGGGTGGAACGCTGAAGCTTTCTTT